The sequence of this TCR beta chain was determined in a study of spatial heterogeneity in lung cancer. Study-level background: The count of detected beta-chain sequences consistently exceeded that of alpha-chain sequences.

At least ten counts were recorded for this clonotype. The antigen is unknown. The CDR3 is made up of 13 amino acids. Trimming shortened V by 1 base and J by 6 bases, and 9 bases separated the two germline ends. The V gene's germline CDR1 is SGHTA and CDR2 FQGNSA. Time point denoted: sample taken at primary tumor resection. In each case, whole RNA from tumor, nontumor lung or frozen PBMC was sequenced unsorted. Overall study results and limits: For expanded intratumoral alpha and beta TCRs, counts tracked tumor mutation counts. Expanded TCRs that were ubiquitous or regional had counts tracking ubiquitous and regional nonsynonymous mutations, respectively.

TCR cDNA molecules each had a unique molecular identifier. In TCRdb, the 5' RACE reads were re-called with MiXCR into one record per CDR3 protein. Among over 25,000 distinct CDR3 sequences listed, approximately 6.5% were seen once. The V and J genes are TRBV7-2 and TRBJ1-2; D uncertain. The source of this sequence is a male donor with early-stage non-small cell lung cancer. Sequencing was performed on lung tumor tissue, taken at surgery. For the CDR3, the DNA is TGTGCCAGCAGCTTAGGTCAGAGAAATGGCTACACCTTC. Encoded protein: CASSLGQRNGYTF.